A selection of T cell receptor beta chains follows, all from one sample in a study of tumor-infiltrating lymphocytes in oesophageal squamous cell carcinoma. TCRdb itself ran the PCR reads through MiXCR, one entry per CDR3 protein. Among about 13,000 distinct CDR3 sequences listed, roughly 50% were seen once. Sequenced input: esophageal tumor tissue. The receptors come from a male donor with esophageal squamous cell carcinoma. CDR3s include the opening cysteine and the closing phenylalanine or tryptophan. The D gene is left open where the match is weak. Only part of the rows carry a size: once, few, many, or a class if the clone is expanded.

V gene	J gene	clone size	D gene	CDR3 protein	CDR3 DNA
TRBV11-2	TRBJ2-7	-	TRBD1	CASSQDREAMGGYEQYF	TGTGCCAGCAGCCAGGACAGGGAGGCTATGGGAGGCTACGAGCAGTACTTC
TRBV19	TRBJ2-4	once	-	CASSASGVPSIQYF	TGTGCCAGTAGTGCCTCGGGAGTTCCATCCATTCAGTACTTC
TRBV7-4	TRBJ2-1	-	-	CASSLAGVTSNEQFF	TGTGCCAGCAGCTTAGCGGGAGTCACATCCAATGAGCAGTTCTTC
TRBV12-3/TRBV12-4	TRBJ2-7	-	-	CASRTTGSYEQYF	TGTGCCAGCAGAACGACAGGATCCTACGAGCAGTACTTC
TRBV11-2	TRBJ2-1	-	TRBD2	CASSSGWGNEQFF	TGTGCCAGCAGTAGCGGGTGGGGCAATGAGCAGTTCTTC
TRBV10-3	TRBJ2-7	few	TRBD1	CAISSSGTGGSYEQYF	TGTGCCATCAGTTCATCCGGGACAGGGGGTTCCTACGAGCAGTACTTC
TRBV12-3/TRBV12-4	TRBJ2-3	few	-	CASIPGYGGGSSSGTDTQYF	TGTGCCAGCATTCCGGGTTACGGAGGGGGGTCGTCATCTGGCACAGATACGCAGTATTTT
TRBV5-1	TRBJ2-7	many	TRBD2	CASGPTSGGIYEQYF	TGCGCCAGCGGCCCAACTAGCGGGGGTATCTACGAGCAGTACTTC
TRBV10-2	TRBJ2-5	-	-	CASSESRQLMETQYF	TGCGCCAGCAGTGAATCGCGGCAGCTGATGGAGACCCAGTACTTC
TRBV28	TRBJ2-1	-	-	CASRARGEQFF	TGTGCCAGCAGGGCGAGAGGGGAGCAGTTCTTC
TRBV6-1	TRBJ2-7	-	TRBD1	CASSKKGQGAYEQYF	TGTGCCAGCAGTAAAAAGGGACAGGGGGCCTACGAGCAGTACTTC
TRBV6-6	TRBJ2-7	once	-	CASSSTSYF	TGTGCCAGCAGCTCTACTTCGTACTTC
TRBV7-3	TRBJ2-1	few	TRBD2	CASSLSLAGGVNEQFF	TGTGCCAGCAGCTTATCCCTAGCGGGAGGGGTCAATGAGCAGTTCTTC
TRBV12-3/TRBV12-4	TRBJ2-5	many	TRBD2	CASSATSEGNQETQYF	TGTGCCAGCAGCGCGACTAGCGAGGGCAACCAAGAGACCCAGTACTTC
TRBV7-3	TRBJ2-5	-	TRBD1	CASRRDRGRETQYF	TGTGCCAGCAGGAGAGACAGGGGGCGCGAGACCCAGTACTTC
TRBV7-2	TRBJ2-4	few	-	CASSLYENTGELYF	TGTGCCAGCAGCTTGTATGAGAACACCGGGGAGCTGTACTTC
TRBV7-3	TRBJ2-1	-	TRBD2	CASSLGAGGPYNEQFF	TGTGCCAGCAGCTTAGGGGCGGGGGGGCCATACAATGAGCAGTTCTTC
TRBV7-2	TRBJ1-2	few	-	CASSLSAGNYGYTF	TGTGCCAGCAGCTTATCCGCCGGGAACTATGGCTACACCTTC
TRBV7-9	TRBJ2-1	-	TRBD2	CASSLDGGFVNEQFF	TGTGCCAGCAGCTTAGACGGGGGGTTTGTGAATGAGCAGTTCTTC
TRBV5-1	TRBJ2-1	many	-	CASSLLGQGTLPNEQFF	TGCGCCAGCAGCTTGTTGGGCCAGGGGACTCTCCCCAATGAGCAGTTCTTC
TRBV7-8	TRBJ2-7	-	TRBD1	CASSFGTGHSYEQYF	TGTGCCAGCAGCTTTGGGACAGGGCACTCCTACGAGCAGTACTTC
TRBV5-8	TRBJ2-5	medium-sized	-	CATAQGPGETQYF	TGTGCCACCGCACAGGGTCCAGGAGAGACCCAGTACTTC
TRBV28	TRBJ2-1	once	TRBD2	CASSLGRRLAGGPRDEQFF	TGTGCCAGCAGTCTCGGACGGCGACTAGCGGGAGGGCCGAGGGATGAGCAGTTCTTC
TRBV27	TRBJ2-6	-	TRBD1	CTSSLVRDLPDRGGANVLTF	TGCACCAGCAGTTTGGTTAGGGACCTACCGGACAGGGGTGGGGCCAACGTCCTGACTTTC
TRBV7-9	TRBJ2-5	large	-	CASSSGPSQQETQYF	TGTGCCAGCAGCTCTGGACCCTCCCAGCAAGAGACCCAGTACTTC
TRBV7-6	TRBJ2-7	-	-	CASSLGRATYEQYF	TGTGCCAGCAGCTTAGGCCGGGCAACCTACGAGCAGTACTTC
TRBV5-1	TRBJ2-5	-	TRBD2	CASSRGLAGGRETQYF	TGCGCCAGCAGCCGGGGACTAGCGGGAGGTAGGGAGACCCAGTACTTC
TRBV27	TRBJ1-5	many	TRBD1	CARAQDRGNQPQHF	TGTGCCAGGGCCCAGGACAGGGGTAATCAGCCCCAGCATTTT
TRBV6-6	TRBJ1-4	-	-	CASRGGTNEKLFF	TGTGCCAGCAGGGGCGGAACTAATGAAAAACTGTTTTTT
TRBV7-2	TRBJ2-1	few	TRBD2	CASSLGLAGVNEQFF	TGTGCCAGCAGTTTGGGACTAGCGGGAGTTAATGAGCAGTTCTTC
TRBV5-1	TRBJ1-1	many	-	CASSFTVLGTEAFF	TGCGCCAGCAGCTTCACGGTTTTGGGCACTGAAGCTTTCTTT
TRBV10-1	TRBJ2-1	-	-	CASSAFRGNEQFF	TGCGCCAGCAGTGCGTTCAGGGGCAATGAGCAGTTCTTC
TRBV12-3/TRBV12-4	TRBJ2-5	-	-	CASRPTWGETQYF	TGTGCCAGCAGGCCTACCTGGGGGGAGACCCAGTACTTC
TRBV12-3/TRBV12-4	TRBJ1-5	medium-sized	-	CASKTRGGNQPQHF	TGTGCCAGCAAGACCAGGGGTGGCAATCAGCCCCAGCATTTT
TRBV7-9	TRBJ2-5	few	TRBD2	CASSTLAGVGETQYF	TGTGCCAGCAGCACTCTAGCGGGAGTCGGAGAGACCCAGTACTTC
TRBV12-3/TRBV12-4	TRBJ2-7	few	TRBD1	CASSWTGGEQYF	TGTGCCAGCAGTTGGACAGGGGGTGAGCAGTACTTC
TRBV7-3	TRBJ2-5	few	TRBD1	CASSLTGDGETQYF	TGTGCCAGCAGCCTGACAGGGGACGGGGAGACCCAGTACTTC
TRBV7-9	TRBJ1-4	medium-sized	-	CASSPRGNEKLFF	TGTGCCAGCAGCCCACGGGGTAATGAAAAACTGTTTTTT
TRBV7-4	TRBJ2-5	-	TRBD2	CASSYKLAGGPGETQYF	TGTGCCAGCAGTTATAAACTAGCGGGGGGGCCGGGGGAGACCCAGTACTTC
TRBV7-6	TRBJ2-1	few	TRBD2	CASSLARVAGGGNEQFF	TGTGCCAGCAGCTTAGCAAGGGTAGCGGGAGGTGGCAATGAGCAGTTCTTC
TRBV14	TRBJ2-3	many	-	CASSPRPDTQYF	TGTGCCAGCAGCCCTCGGCCAGATACGCAGTATTTT
TRBV27	TRBJ2-1	-	-	CASSSAGSNEQFF	TGTGCCAGCAGTTCCGCAGGTTCAAATGAGCAGTTCTTC
TRBV7-2	TRBJ2-7	-	-	CASSLAAGNYEQYF	TGTGCCAGCAGCTTAGCCGCAGGGAACTACGAGCAGTACTTC